This T cell receptor (beta chain) was obtained from a study of T cell clusters in autoimmune cytopenias. TRB rearrangements were amplified by touch-down multiplex PCR with mixed TRB-A/B primers. With the multiplex PCR reads reprocessed, TCRdb shows one record per CDR3 protein and no DNA. Recorded for this sample: approximately 4,900 distinct CDR3 sequences. Each sample's input was 250 ng genomic DNA, some 40,000 genome equivalents. This CDR3 has 17 residues. The germline V gene encodes CDR1 MNHEY and CDR2 SVGEGT. These same data were also listed under a study on T cell repertoires in aging, cancer and after chemotherapy. That publication notes: Loss of evenness, beyond lost richness, contributed to age-related TCR diversity decline in cancer patients. Median generation probability rose over the chemotherapy interval in each cancer cohort, suggesting rebound thymic output. The repertoire data cannot show anything about immunological memory following chemotherapy.

This clonotype was obtained from a human donor with chronic lymphocytic leukemia. The donor label of this sample is uncertain. The chain recombines TRBV6-2 or TRBV6-3 with TRBJ1-2; TCRdb gives TRBD1 as the D gene, but with no DNA this cannot be confirmed. The sequencing sample was made of peripheral blood. Here the CDR3 reads CASSQPGHMRLDNGYTF.